The T cell receptor beta chain described here comes from a study of cytomegalovirus exposure and HLA in healthy donors. Study-level background: Both the 120 or so validation repertoires and the roughly 700 first-cohort repertoires used the same platform, as reported by a later analysis.

TCRdb's copy holds only in-frame clones and misses some; the assay was immunoSEQ multiplex PCR. The data hold about 280,000 clones, with 80% to 90% observed a single time. A remark on this clone: As yet, its antigen is unknown.

The CDR3 has 14 residues. Germline CDR1 and CDR2: SGDLS and YYNGEE. Deletions cut 0 bases from V and 4 bases from J, with 9 bases between. Study-wide points: The listing of 160 or so TCR beta chains classed them as cytomegalovirus-associated. Under in vitro conditions, a few CMV-associated chains were confirmed as specific for CMV antigens.

Donors came from a validation cohort of 95 to 150 subjects, distinct from the first 666-subject cohort. This TCR derives from a woman aged 18-29 years in good health and CMV-seronegative. The sample consisted of PBMCs. The V gene is TRBV9, the J gene TRBJ2-3; D perhaps matches TRBD1 (5 bases). This chain's CDR3 is CASSVVGAADTQYF. The CDR3 DNA reads TGTGCCAGCAGCGTAGTAGGGGCCGCAGATACGCAGTATTTT. The variable domain in full, completed from reference TRBV9 and TRBJ2-3, reads DSGVTQTPKHLITATGQRVTLRCSPRSGDLSVYWYQQSLDQGLQFLIQYYNGEERAKGNILERFSAQQFPDLHSELNLSSLELGDSALYFCASSVVGAADTQYFGPGTRLTVL.